The rows below give T cell receptor beta chains drawn from one sample of a study of control samples from healthy donors and cancer patients. TCRdb's copy holds only in-frame clones and misses some; the assay was immunoSEQ multiplex PCR. This sample carries 77,000 or so clones, roughly 91% of them seen once, and the ten largest clones take around 16%. The sample taken for sequencing was blood. The receptors derive from a young man in good health. The CDR3 runs from the conserved cysteine through the conserved F or W.

j_call v_call cdr3_aa
TRBJ1-1 TRBV15 CATSRDRDVDRGKAFF
TRBJ1-3 TRBV7-2 CASSMDRELNTIYF
TRBJ1-6 TRBV6-5 CASSYSLVSNSPLHF
TRBJ1-1 TRBV28 CASGTGGTEAFF
TRBJ1-6 TRBV5-8 CASSFSQGSPPLHF
TRBJ2-6 TRBV7-8 CASQRQVVTGANVLTF
TRBJ2-5 TRBV5-4 CASSRAGGPETQYF
TRBJ2-3 TRBV10-3 CAISEYGLAGEKDTQYF
TRBJ2-7 TRBV11-2 CASSLAGISSGYYEQYF
TRBJ2-7 TRBV30 CAWSVSSYEQYF